This record concerns one T cell receptor beta chain sequence. What it binds is not known. This sample stems from a study of T cells expressing NK-cell markers. Study information: All TCR beta repertoires analysed originated from sorted CD3+CD56+NKG2C+, CD3+CD56+NKG2C- and CD3+CD56-NKG2C+ T cells.

TCR beta cDNA was generated via 5'RACE template switching incorporating UMIs. TCRdb reprocessed the 5' RACE reads, with one entry per CDR3 protein and no DNA. Its clone listing holds 300,000 to 500,000 distinct CDR3 sequences. The CDR3 is made up of 14 amino acids. CDR1 and CDR2 (germline): MNHNY, SVGAGI (reference sequence). Study-level results: Researchers report these clonotypes also headed the CD3+CD56-NKG2C+ fraction in a handful of donors.

The rearrangement joins TRBV6-6 to TRBJ2-7; no DNA is available, so the TRBD2 call from TCRdb remains unchecked. This TCR was recovered from a woman aged 50 to 60 in good health. Sequenced input: blood T cells: a sorted CD56 or NKG2C T cell subset, CD4+ or CD8+ T cells, or bulk PBMC T cells (not recorded which). The CDR3 loop is CASRGLAGAYEQYF.